The table lists the clone carrying this T cell receptor (beta chain) with many counts. The length of the CDR3 is 14 residues. V lost 7 bases and J lost 6; bases outside the gene matches: 5. The library was built from 400 to 500 ng RNA with molecular barcoded adaptors for alpha/delta and beta/gamma chains. TCRdb redid the calling of the reads with MiXCR, one entry per CDR3 protein. The sample contains 60,000 or so distinct CDR3 sequences, around 20% of which appear only once. The source of the sample is a study of read filtering for tumor transcriptome and immune sequencing. Across the whole study: Among patients, roughly 17 were male and 14 female, aged roughly 47 to 90 (mean approximately 71). IR-seq gave about 3.5 to 11 million TCR reads per sample; RNA-seq gave about 80 to 1,300.

The clonotype originates from a donor older than 35 with multiple myeloma. Sequencing was done on a sample of a population of CD138-negative cells sorted from bone marrow. The V gene is TRBV12-3 or TRBV12-4, the J gene TRBJ1-6; TRBD1 matches at 8 bases. This chain's CDR3 is CASTPTGANSPLHF. In nucleotides, the CDR3 is TGTGCCAGCACCCCGACAGGGGCTAATTCACCCCTCCACTTT.